This TCR beta chain was sequenced in a study of T cells in Graves' hyperthyroidism and ophthalmopathy. Patients with uncontrolled infections, other autoimmune diseases, pregnancy or lactation were excluded. There were TCR beta CDR3 regions amplified from RNA transcripts. An initial round of RT-PCR targeting the TCR CDR3 relied on the HTBI primer set. One entry per CDR3 protein, called by TCRdb with MiXCR from the multiplex PCR reads. The sample lists a few hundred thousand distinct CDR3 sequences, approximately 22% occurring once. This CDR3 has 15 residues. CDR1 and CDR2 from the germline V gene are KGHSH and LQKENI. The V segment lost 4 bases and the J segment 3 bases; nucleotides outside the gene matches: 5. This clonotype was recorded at least ten times.

This receptor was taken from a woman aged 45 to 65 with Graves' hyperthyroidism. This chain joins TRBV18 and TRBJ1-1; 10 nucleotides agree with TRBD1. Material: blood. The CDR3 loop is CASSRYGQGDTEAFF. CDR3 bases: TGTGCCAGCTCACGGTATGGACAGGGGGACACTGAAGCTTTCTTT.